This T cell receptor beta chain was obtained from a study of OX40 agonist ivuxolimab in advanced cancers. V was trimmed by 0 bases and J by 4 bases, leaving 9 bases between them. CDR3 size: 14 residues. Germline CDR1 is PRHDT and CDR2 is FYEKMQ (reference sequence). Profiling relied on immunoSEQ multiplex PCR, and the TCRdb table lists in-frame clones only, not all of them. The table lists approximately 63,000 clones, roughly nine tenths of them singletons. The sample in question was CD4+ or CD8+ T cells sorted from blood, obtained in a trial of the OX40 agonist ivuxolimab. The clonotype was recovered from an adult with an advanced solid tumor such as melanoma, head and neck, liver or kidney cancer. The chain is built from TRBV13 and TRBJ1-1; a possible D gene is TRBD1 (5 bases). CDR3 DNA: TGTGCCAGCAGCTTAGGCACAGGAGCCACTGAAGCTTTCTTT. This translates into CASSLGTGATEAFF.